Included here is one T cell receptor (beta chain) sequence, with context. What it recognizes is unknown. Germline V CDR1 and CDR2: ENHRY, SYGVKD. With 10 bases removed from V and 2 bases from J, the gap between germline ends came to 12 bases. The CDR3 loop spans 12 amino acids. Method: immunoSEQ multiplex PCR; TCRdb's copy keeps in-frame clones and lacks some. This sample yields some 100,000 clones, of which over 65% are seen a single time; around 6.5% belongs to the top ten. This entry belongs to a study of PD-1 blockade in mismatch repair-deficient tumors. Overall study: Patients had about a dozen mismatch repair-deficient cancer types, all previously treated and progressing. General study results and limits: Rapid post-treatment expansion, then contraction, generally preceding radiologic response, marked tumor-resident clones.

The chain carries TRBV10-3 and TRBJ2-7; D possibly matches TRBD1 or TRBD2 (5 bases each). This TCR was sampled from an adult with mismatch repair-deficient cancer. Sequencing was performed on peripheral blood, taken less than 37 weeks after starting pembrolizumab. CDR3 region: CATTRGAYEQYF. The CDR3 nucleotides are TGTGCCACAACAAGGGGAGCCTACGAGCAGTACTTC.